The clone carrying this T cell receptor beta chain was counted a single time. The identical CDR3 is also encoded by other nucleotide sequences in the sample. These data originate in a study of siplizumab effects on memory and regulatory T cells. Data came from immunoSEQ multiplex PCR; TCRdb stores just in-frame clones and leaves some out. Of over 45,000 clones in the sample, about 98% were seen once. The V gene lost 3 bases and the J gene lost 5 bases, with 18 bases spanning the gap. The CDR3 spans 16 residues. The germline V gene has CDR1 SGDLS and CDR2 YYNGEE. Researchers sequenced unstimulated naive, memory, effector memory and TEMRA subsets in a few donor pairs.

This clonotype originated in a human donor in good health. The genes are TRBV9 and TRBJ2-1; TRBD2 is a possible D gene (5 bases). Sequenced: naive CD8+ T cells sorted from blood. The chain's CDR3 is CASSAPAVARDNEQFF. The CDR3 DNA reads TGTGCCAGCAGCGCCCCCGCGGTAGCGAGGGACAATGAGCAGTTCTTC.